One TCR beta chain is described in this entry. V was clipped by 5 bases and J by 7 bases; unmatched bases: 7. The CDR3 is made up of 15 amino acids. The germline gives CDR1 KGHDR, CDR2 SFDVKD. This entry belongs to a study of blood T cell repertoires in COVID-19. Overall study context: Italy, Spain and the United States were the sources of the convalescent and acute COVID-19 samples. The analysed material was cDNA or gDNA that came from T cells, B-cell-depleted T cells, or PBMCs.

As processed by the authors: Researchers report that nucleated cell counts were estimated from reference gene primer amplification. Clones were read by immunoSEQ multiplex PCR, and TCRdb kept only the in-frame ones, dropping some. V and J calls plus clone size are reproduced from that table; the DNA served to infer D and trimming. Among tens of thousands of clones, 85% were seen once, and the ten largest hold about 4%. The sequenced sample consisted of peripheral blood. The rearrangement joins TRBV24-1 to TRBJ1-4; 9 bases are a match to TRBD1. This receptor was identified in a man aged 55 to 70 with acute or convalescent COVID-19. This CDR3 reads CATSAGTGPVEKLFF. CDR3 nucleotides: TGTGCCACCAGTGCGGGGACAGGGCCGGTTGAAAAACTGTTTTTT.